This T cell receptor beta chain comes out of a study of T cells in Graves' hyperthyroidism and ophthalmopathy (dated 2019 in TCRdb). Turning to the overall study: Peripheral blood samples were taken at initial diagnosis, before any treatment was given. To identify distinguishing TCR V-J signatures, a discovery cohort of around 100 patients was used, comprising fewer than 45 with Graves' ophthalmopathy and around 57 with stable Graves' hyperthyroidism. Prospective prediction of ophthalmopathy was tested in an independent validation cohort of 18 to 20 hyperthyroidism patients and 15 to 17 patients who later progressed to ophthalmopathy. The approximately 100 discovery patients were randomly split 7:3 into training and test sets. Thyroid tissue and blood T-cell repertoires from six Graves' hyperthyroidism patients were also compared in the study. Once sampling was done, hyperthyroidism patients were given methimazole at a starting dose of 30 mg daily, whereas ophthalmopathy patients were given high-dose intravenous methylprednisolone. TCR Vbeta CDR3 sequencing of 120 to 150 peripheral blood samples (around 45 ophthalmopathy, about 75 hyperthyroidism and around 17 progressor patients) is reported in the paper.

The TCR beta CDR3 regions were amplified from the RNA transcripts. For the first round of RT-PCR on the TCR CDR3, the HTBI primer set was used together with the Qiagen OneStep RT-PCR kit. The libraries were constructed in a second round of multiplex PCR and then size-selected and purified. Libraries were sequenced paired-end with 100 bp reads on an Illumina HiSeq2000. The paper's data handling went like this. Raw data were processed with SOAPnuke, discarding reads with adapters, uncalled bases, mean Phred below 15, or no exact constant-primer or identifier match. COPE v1.2.5 was used to merge high-quality paired reads, and clonotypes were defined as unique nucleotide sequences. MiTCR v1.1 was used to align the clonotypes against IMGT TRBV, TRBD and TRBJ reference segments. The analysis was restricted to V-J combinations with a frequency above 0.0001, which together covered just over 98% of the repertoires. The TCS score was defined as F50 (clonal expansion) divided by E x V (chaos), with BLOSUM62-based TCRdist calculated between CDR3 peptides within each V-J. Welch's t-statistics and random forest reduced 514 V-J features to about 13, which were used in a naive Bayes classifier (R e1071). TCRdb reran the public reads through fastp at Q25 and MiXCR, keeping productive beta chains. Here each entry gathers all rows of one CDR3 protein and keeps the most common genes and DNA. These V and J calls are TCRdb output, not the study's own analysis. The sample records about 350,000 distinct CDR3 sequences, approximately 15% of which are singletons. The ten top clones hold about 22% of the sample.

General study outcomes and caveats: A model built on a 13 V-J signature distinguished ophthalmopathy from stable hyperthyroidism, reaching about 88% sensitivity and approximately 83% specificity in cross-validation and 80%/75% in testing. Blood samples also contained most of the expanded thyroid clonotypes (frequency above 0.001), which suggests that blood repertoires may reflect thyroid immune responses. No statistical method was used to fix the sample size in advance, and group allocation was not hidden from the investigators. During validation, the model predicted progression to ophthalmopathy a median of around six months ahead of onset, with 70.59% sensitivity and around 72% specificity.

CDR1 is given as MDHEN and CDR2 as SYDVKM, both from the germline V gene. Its CDR3 holds 16 amino acids, cysteine through phenylalanine. Solely the CDR3 DNA is kept, with 48 bases framed from the first base. Deletion took 3 bases off V and 2 bases off J, with a span of 17 bases between the germline ends. A patient counted as having stable Graves' hyperthyroidism if no progression to ophthalmopathy occurred over 18 months of follow-up. Hyperthyroidism patients were newly diagnosed, had a disease duration of under 2 months, and were aged 18 to 65 years. Exclusion was applied to patients with uncontrolled infections, other autoimmune diseases, pregnancy or lactation. Clinical symptoms, serum thyroxine and TRAb, thyroid ultrasound, and orbital computed tomography formed the basis for the diagnoses. PBMCs were separated from approximately 10 ml of fresh peripheral blood using Ficoll-Paque density gradient centrifugation. Total RNA was extracted using Trizol reagent, and RNA quality was assessed on an Agilent 2100 Bioanalyzer.

This clonotype was counted ten times or more. What this receptor recognizes is not known. Per-nucleotide qualities are absent, and no much larger clonotype sits a single base away. Recombination linked TRBV28 to TRBJ2-7; D gene: possibly TRBD2, on 6 matching bases. This receptor was taken from a woman aged 25-40 years with Graves' hyperthyroidism. Sequencing was carried out using blood. The DNA reads TGTGCCAGCAGTTTCCCAGCGGGCGATCTGACCTACGAGCAGTACTTC. Its product reads: CASSFPAGDLTYEQYF.